The present TCR beta chain was sequenced within a study of long-term antiretroviral therapy in people with HIV. Study results and limitations: Versus controls, repertoires in people with HIV had narrower CDR3 length ranges. From the mid-2000s to the late 2010s, blood was obtained, possibly while participants received older ART regimens. Relative to transplant donor controls, diversity remained lower despite increasing after ART.

Germline CDR1 LNHDA, CDR2 SQIVND (reference sequence). Trimming stripped 1 base from V and 0 bases from J, with 9 bases between. The CDR3 has 15 residues. A remark on this clone: The antigen remains unidentified.

Run at survey level, the immunoSEQ assay was version v3.0. Sequenced by immunoSEQ multiplex PCR; TCRdb stores in-frame clones only, minus some. Among some 33,000 clones listed, 90% to 97% were seen once. The V and J genes are TRBV19 and TRBJ1-1; D is uncertain. The source was unsorted PBMCs, collected around 6.6 years after starting antiretroviral therapy. The clonotype was recovered from a man aged 25 to 45 with HIV. The CDR3 loop reads CASSIGAEMNTEAFF. CDR3 DNA sequence: TGTGCCAGTAGTATAGGGGCGGAAATGAACACTGAAGCTTTCTTT.